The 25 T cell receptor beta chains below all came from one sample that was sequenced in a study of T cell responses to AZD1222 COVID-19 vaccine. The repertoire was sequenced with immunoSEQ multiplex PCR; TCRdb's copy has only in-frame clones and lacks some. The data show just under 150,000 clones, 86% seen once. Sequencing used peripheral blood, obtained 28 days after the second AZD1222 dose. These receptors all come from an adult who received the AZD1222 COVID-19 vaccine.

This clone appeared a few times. The CDR3 loop is CASSYIRTSGNEQFF. The CDR3 region has the DNA TGTGCCAGCAGTTACATCCGGACTAGCGGAAATGAGCAGTTCTTC. This sequence joins TRBV6-5 and TRBJ2-1, with 10 positions matching TRBD2. Germline CDR1 and CDR2: MNHEY and SVGAGI. This CDR3 region has 15 residues. V was clipped by 2 bases and J by 7 bases; unmatched bases: 5.

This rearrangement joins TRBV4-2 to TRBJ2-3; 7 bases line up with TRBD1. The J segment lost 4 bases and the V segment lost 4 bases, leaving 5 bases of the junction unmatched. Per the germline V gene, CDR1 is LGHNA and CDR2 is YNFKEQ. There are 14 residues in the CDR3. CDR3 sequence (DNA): TGTGCCAGCAGCCCTACAGGGGCGTCAGATACGCAGTATTTT. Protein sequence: CASSPTGASDTQYF.

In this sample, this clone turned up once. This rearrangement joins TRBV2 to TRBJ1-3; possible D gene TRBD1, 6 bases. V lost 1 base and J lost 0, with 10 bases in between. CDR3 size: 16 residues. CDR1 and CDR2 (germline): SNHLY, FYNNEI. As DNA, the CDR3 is TGTGCCAGCAGTGAAGACCGGACAGTCTCTGGAAACACCATATATTTT. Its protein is CASSEDRTVSGNTIYF.

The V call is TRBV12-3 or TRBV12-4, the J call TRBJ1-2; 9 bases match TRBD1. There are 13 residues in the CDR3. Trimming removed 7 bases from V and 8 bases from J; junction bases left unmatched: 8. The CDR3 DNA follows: TGTGCCAGCAAACAACAGGGGGCTCAGGGCTACACCTTC. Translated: CASKQQGAQGYTF.

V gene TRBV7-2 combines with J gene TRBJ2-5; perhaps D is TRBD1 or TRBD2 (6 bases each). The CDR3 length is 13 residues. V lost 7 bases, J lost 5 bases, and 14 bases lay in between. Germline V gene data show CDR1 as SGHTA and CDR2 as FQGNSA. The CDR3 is CASTGAGRETQYF. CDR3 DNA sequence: TGTGCCAGCACGGGGGCGGGACGGGAGACCCAGTACTTC.

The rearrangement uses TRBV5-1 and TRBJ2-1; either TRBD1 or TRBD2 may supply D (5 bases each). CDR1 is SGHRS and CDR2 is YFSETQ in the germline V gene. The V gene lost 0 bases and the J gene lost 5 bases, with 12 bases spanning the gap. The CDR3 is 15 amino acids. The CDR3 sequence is CASSLEGARDNEQFF. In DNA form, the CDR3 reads TGCGCCAGCAGCTTGGAAGGGGCGAGGGACAATGAGCAGTTCTTC. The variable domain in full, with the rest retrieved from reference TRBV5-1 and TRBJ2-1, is KAGVTQTPRYLIKTRGQQVTLSCSPISGHRSVSWYQQTPGQGLQFLFEYFSETQRNKGNFPGRFSGRQFSNSRSEMNVSTLELGDSALYLCASSLEGARDNEQFFGPGTRLTVL.

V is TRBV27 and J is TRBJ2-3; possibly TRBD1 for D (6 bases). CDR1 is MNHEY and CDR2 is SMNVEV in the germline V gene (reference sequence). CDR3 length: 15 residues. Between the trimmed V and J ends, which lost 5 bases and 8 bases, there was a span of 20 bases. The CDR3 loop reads CASSPPATGSGTQYF. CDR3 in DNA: TGTGCCAGCAGTCCCCCCGCAACAGGGTCGGGTACGCAGTATTTT.

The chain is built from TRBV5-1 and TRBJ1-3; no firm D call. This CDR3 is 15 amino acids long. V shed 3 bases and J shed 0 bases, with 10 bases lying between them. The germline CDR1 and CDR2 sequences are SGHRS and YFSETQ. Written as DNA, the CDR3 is TGCGCCAGCAGCTCCGTTGAGAGCTCTGGAAACACCATATATTTT. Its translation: CASSSVESSGNTIYF.

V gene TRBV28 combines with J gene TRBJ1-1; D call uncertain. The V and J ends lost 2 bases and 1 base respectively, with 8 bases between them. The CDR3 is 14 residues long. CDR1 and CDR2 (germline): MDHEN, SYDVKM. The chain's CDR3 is CASSLTSANTEAFF. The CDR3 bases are TGTGCCAGCAGTTTAACATCCGCGAACACTGAAGCTTTCTTT.

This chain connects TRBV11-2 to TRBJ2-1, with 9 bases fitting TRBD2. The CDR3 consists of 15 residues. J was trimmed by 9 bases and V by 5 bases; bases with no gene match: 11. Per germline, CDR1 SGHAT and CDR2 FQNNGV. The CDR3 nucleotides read TGTGCCAGCAGCCCTGGAACTAGCGGGCCTGGTGAGCAGTTCTTC. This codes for CASSPGTSGPGEQFF.

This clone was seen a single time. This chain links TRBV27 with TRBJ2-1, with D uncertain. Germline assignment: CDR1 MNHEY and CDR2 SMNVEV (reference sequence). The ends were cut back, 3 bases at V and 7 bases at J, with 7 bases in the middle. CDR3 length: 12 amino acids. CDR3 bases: TGTGCCAGCAGTTTTGGACCGAATGAGCAGTTCTTC. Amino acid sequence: CASSFGPNEQFF.

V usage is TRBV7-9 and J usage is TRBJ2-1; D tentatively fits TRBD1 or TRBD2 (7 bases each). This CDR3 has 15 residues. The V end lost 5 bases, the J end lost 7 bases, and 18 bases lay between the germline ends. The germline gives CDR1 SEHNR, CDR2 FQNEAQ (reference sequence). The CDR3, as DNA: TGTGCCAGCAGCCCCAGGGGGGGGCGGGAGAATGAGCAGTTCTTC. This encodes CASSPRGGRENEQFF.

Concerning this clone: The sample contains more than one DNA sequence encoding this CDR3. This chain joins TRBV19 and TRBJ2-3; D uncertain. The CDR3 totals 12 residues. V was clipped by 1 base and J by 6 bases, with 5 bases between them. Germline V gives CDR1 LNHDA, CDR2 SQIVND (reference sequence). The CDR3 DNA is TGTGCCAGTAGTATAGTGGGGGATACGCAGTATTTT. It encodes CASSIVGDTQYF.

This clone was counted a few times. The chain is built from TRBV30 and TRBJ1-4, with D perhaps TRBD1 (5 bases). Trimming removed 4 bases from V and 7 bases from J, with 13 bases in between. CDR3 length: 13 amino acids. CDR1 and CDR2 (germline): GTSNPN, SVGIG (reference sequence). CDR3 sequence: CAWMGGFGEKLFF. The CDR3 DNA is TGTGCCTGGATGGGGGGGTTTGGTGAAAAACTGTTTTTT.

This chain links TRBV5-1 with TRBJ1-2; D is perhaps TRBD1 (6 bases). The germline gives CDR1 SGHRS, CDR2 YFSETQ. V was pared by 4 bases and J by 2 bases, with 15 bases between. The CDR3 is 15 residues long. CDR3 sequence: CASSAGGVGNYGYTF. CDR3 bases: TGCGCCAGCAGCGCCGGGGGCGTGGGGAACTATGGCTACACCTTC.

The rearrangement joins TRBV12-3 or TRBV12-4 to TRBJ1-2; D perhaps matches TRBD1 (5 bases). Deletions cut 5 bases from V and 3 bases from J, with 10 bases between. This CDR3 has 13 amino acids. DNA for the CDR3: TGTGCCAGCAGTATTTCAGGGTACTATGGCTACACCTTC. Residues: CASSISGYYGYTF.

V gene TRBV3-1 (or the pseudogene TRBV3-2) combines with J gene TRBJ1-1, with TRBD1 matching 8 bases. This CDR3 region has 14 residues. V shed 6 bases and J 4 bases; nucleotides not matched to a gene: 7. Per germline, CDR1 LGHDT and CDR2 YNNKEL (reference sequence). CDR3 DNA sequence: TGTGCCAGCAGTCAGGAGACAGGGGCCACTGAAGCTTTCTTT. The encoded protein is CASSQETGATEAFF.

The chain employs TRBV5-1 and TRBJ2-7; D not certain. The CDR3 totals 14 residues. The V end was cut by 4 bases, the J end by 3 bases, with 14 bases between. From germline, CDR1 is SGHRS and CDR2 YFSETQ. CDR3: CASSMDHYNYEQYF. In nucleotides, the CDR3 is TGCGCCAGCAGCATGGATCACTACAACTACGAGCAGTACTTC.

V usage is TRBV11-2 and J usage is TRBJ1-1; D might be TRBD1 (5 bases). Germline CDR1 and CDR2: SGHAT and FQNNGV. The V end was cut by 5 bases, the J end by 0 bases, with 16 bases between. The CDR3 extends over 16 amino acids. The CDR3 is CASSPPLRGLNTEAFF. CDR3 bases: TGTGCCAGCAGCCCCCCCTTAAGGGGACTGAACACTGAAGCTTTCTTT.

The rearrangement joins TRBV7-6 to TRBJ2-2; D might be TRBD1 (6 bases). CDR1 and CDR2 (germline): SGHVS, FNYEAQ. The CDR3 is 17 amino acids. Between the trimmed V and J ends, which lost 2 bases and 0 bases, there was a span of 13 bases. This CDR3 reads CASSLKGQGTNTGELFF. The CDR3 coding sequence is TGTGCCAGCAGCTTAAAGGGGCAGGGGACGAACACCGGGGAGCTGTTTTTT.

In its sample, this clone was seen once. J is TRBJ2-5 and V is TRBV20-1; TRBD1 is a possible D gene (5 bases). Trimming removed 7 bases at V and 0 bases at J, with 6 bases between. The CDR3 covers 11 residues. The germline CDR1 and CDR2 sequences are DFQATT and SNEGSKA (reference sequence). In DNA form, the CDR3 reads TGCAGTGACAGGTACCAAGAGACCCAGTACTTC. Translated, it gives CSDRYQETQYF.

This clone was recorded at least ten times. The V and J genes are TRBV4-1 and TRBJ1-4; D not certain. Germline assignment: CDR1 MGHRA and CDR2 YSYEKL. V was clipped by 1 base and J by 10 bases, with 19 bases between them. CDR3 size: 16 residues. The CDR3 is CASSQAVVVSRRKLFF. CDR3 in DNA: TGCGCCAGCAGCCAAGCCGTGGTGGTCTCTCGGCGAAAACTGTTTTTT.

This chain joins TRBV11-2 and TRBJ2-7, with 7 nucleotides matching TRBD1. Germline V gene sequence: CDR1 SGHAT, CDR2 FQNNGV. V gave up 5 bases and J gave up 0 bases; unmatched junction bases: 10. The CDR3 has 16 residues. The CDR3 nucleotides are TGTGCCAGCAGCCGCCCGGGACAGAGGATCTCCTACGAGCAGTACTTC. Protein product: CASSRPGQRISYEQYF.

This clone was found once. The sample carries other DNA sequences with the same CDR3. The CDR3 protein is CASSYTDTQYF. The CDR3, as DNA: TGTGCCAGCAGTTACACAGATACGCAGTATTTT. J is TRBJ2-3 and V is TRBV2; no firm D call. CDR3 size: 11 residues. V lost 5 bases to trimming and J lost 2 bases, with 2 bases between them. Germline assignment: CDR1 SNHLY and CDR2 FYNNEI.

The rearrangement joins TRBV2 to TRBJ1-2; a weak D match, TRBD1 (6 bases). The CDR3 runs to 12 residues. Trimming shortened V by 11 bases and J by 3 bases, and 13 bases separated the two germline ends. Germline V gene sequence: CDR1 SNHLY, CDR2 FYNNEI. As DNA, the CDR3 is TGTGCCGGGAGGGGGGACCACTATGGCTACACCTTC. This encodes CAGRGDHYGYTF.